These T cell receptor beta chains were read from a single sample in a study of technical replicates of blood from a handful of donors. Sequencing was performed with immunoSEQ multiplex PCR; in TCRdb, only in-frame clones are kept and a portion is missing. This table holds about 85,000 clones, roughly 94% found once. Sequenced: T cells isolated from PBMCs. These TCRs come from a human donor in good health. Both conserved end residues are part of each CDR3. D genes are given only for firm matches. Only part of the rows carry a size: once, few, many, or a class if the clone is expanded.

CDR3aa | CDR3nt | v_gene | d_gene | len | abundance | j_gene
CASSLLGQSYEQYF | TGTGCCAGCAGTTTATTGGGACAAAGCTACGAGCAGTACTTC | TRBV28 | - | 14 | - | TRBJ2-7
CASSLADPGSGELFF | TGTGCCAGCAGCTTAGCGGATCCAGGGTCCGGGGAGCTGTTTTTT | TRBV7-8 | - | 15 | - | TRBJ2-2
CASSERDRAGNQPQHF | TGTGCCAGCAGTGAACGAGACAGGGCCGGCAATCAGCCCCAGCATTTT | TRBV2 | TRBD1 | 16 | - | TRBJ1-5
CASSVSRLAGGTDTQYF | TGTGCCAGCAGCGTTAGCCGGCTAGCGGGGGGCACAGATACGCAGTATTTT | TRBV7-3 | TRBD2 | 17 | - | TRBJ2-3
CASSIGAGGAYEQYF | TGCGCCAGCAGCATCGGGGCAGGCGGGGCCTACGAGCAGTACTTC | TRBV5-1 | - | 15 | - | TRBJ2-7
CASGYRGGEKLFF | TGTGCTAGTGGTTACAGGGGTGGTGAAAAACTGTTTTTT | TRBV12-5 | TRBD1 | 13 | - | TRBJ1-4
CASSPIAPGVWNTIYF | TGCGCCAGCAGCCCAATAGCCCCGGGGGTATGGAACACCATATATTTT | TRBV4-1 | - | 16 | - | TRBJ1-3
CASSLTSRASSGANVLTF | TGCGCCAGCAGCTTGACTTCCAGGGCTAGCTCTGGGGCCAACGTCCTGACTTTC | TRBV5-1 | - | 18 | - | TRBJ2-6
CASSSGTLNTGELFF | TGCGCCAGCAGCTCCGGGACTCTGAACACCGGGGAGCTGTTTTTT | TRBV5-1 | - | 15 | - | TRBJ2-2
CASSFADRGMYGEQFF | TGTGCCAGCAGCTTCGCGGACAGGGGGATGTATGGTGAGCAGTTCTTC | TRBV13 | TRBD1 | 16 | - | TRBJ2-1
CASSTWTSGIAGELFF | TGTGCCAGTAGTACCTGGACTAGCGGGATCGCCGGGGAGCTGTTTTTT | TRBV19 | TRBD2 | 16 | - | TRBJ2-2
CASSSLGGEKLFF | TGTGCCAGCAGCTCCTTAGGAGGAGAAAAACTGTTTTTT | TRBV5-6 | - | 13 | few | TRBJ1-4
CASSPPDRRIQYF | TGTGCCAGCAGCCCGCCCGACAGGCGTATTCAGTACTTC | TRBV7-2 | - | 13 | - | TRBJ2-4
CASSQRRIAGGTDTQYF | TGTGCCAGCAGTCAACGCCGAATAGCGGGGGGCACAGATACGCAGTATTTT | TRBV28 | TRBD2 | 17 | - | TRBJ2-3
CSVDAGTRGYGYTF | TGCAGCGTTGATGCGGGGACTCGGGGCTATGGCTACACCTTC | TRBV29-1 | - | 14 | - | TRBJ1-2
CASSFRTARYTQYF | TGTGCCAGCAGCTTCCGAACTGCACGTTATACGCAGTATTTT | TRBV7-9 | - | 14 | - | TRBJ2-3
CASSPAQQGGINEKLFF | TGTGCCAGCAGTCCGGCACAACAGGGGGGCATTAATGAAAAACTGTTTTTT | TRBV28 | TRBD1 | 17 | - | TRBJ1-4
CASQYNGGSPTDTQYF | TGCGCCAGCCAGTATAATGGGGGGTCCCCCACAGATACGCAGTATTTT | TRBV5-1 | - | 16 | - | TRBJ2-3
CASSTTGGLVRLFF | TGTGCCAGTAGTACGACAGGGGGCCTGGTGAGACTGTTTTTT | TRBV19 | TRBD1 | 14 | - | TRBJ1-4
CASSFTGGYTF | TGTGCCAGCAGTTTTACGGGGGGCTACACCTTC | TRBV6-6 | - | 11 | once | TRBJ1-2
CASSYSGTGNNEKLFF | TGTGCCAGCAGTTACTCGGGGACAGGGAATAATGAAAAACTGTTTTTT | TRBV6-5 | TRBD1 | 16 | once | TRBJ1-4
CASSASGSFYEQFF | TGCGCCAGCAGTGCTAGCGGGAGTTTCTATGAGCAGTTCTTC | TRBV10-2 | TRBD2 | 14 | - | TRBJ2-1
CASSRLGGLYNEQFF | TGTGCCAGCAGCCGGTTAGGGGGTCTCTACAATGAGCAGTTCTTC | TRBV7-9 | - | 15 | - | TRBJ2-1
CASGPTSKPYEQYF | TGTGCCAGCGGACCGACTAGTAAGCCCTACGAGCAGTACTTC | TRBV6-1 | - | 14 | - | TRBJ2-7
CASSPGLEKLFF | TGTGCCAGCAGTCCAGGATTGGAAAAACTGTTTTTT | TRBV6-6 | - | 12 | - | TRBJ1-4
CASSPGERVMTDTQYF | TGCGCCAGCAGCCCAGGAGAGCGGGTGATGACAGATACGCAGTATTTT | TRBV5-1 | - | 16 | - | TRBJ2-3
CASNRQLQETQYF | TGTGCTTCCAACCGACAGCTCCAAGAGACCCAGTACTTC | TRBV6-1 | - | 13 | - | TRBJ2-5
CASSPGTGHYEQYF | TGTGCCAGCAGCCCCGGGACAGGGCACTACGAGCAGTACTTC | TRBV5-6 | TRBD1 | 14 | - | TRBJ2-7
CASSLTGTGLNQPQHF | TGTGCCAGCAGTCTCACCGGGACAGGGCTAAATCAGCCCCAGCATTTT | TRBV27 | TRBD1 | 16 | once | TRBJ1-5